This TCR beta chain was recovered during a study of identical twins. General study findings and limits: While abundant cord blood beta clonotypes carried fewer insertions, memory repertoires showed no such pattern. Invariant MAIT and iNKT cells could partly confound zero-insertion analyses.

A universal primer site arose from template switching, and cDNA bore unique molecular identifiers. TCRdb processed the 5' RACE reads anew with MiXCR; each CDR3 protein has one entry. The data hold 300,000 to 400,000 distinct CDR3 sequences, with approximately 13% observed a single time. V trimming: 7 bases; J trimming: 4 bases; junction bases outside the gene matches: 7. CDR3 length: 14 residues. Germline CDR1 SEHNR, CDR2 FQNEAQ (reference sequence). Healthy Caucasians made up all donors. Turning to this clonotype: Antigen unknown.

The same sample was also studied in work on yellow fever vaccine responses in identical twins.

The sequence was obtained from a woman under 30 in good health. The sequenced material came from CD8+ T cells sorted from blood. This chain links TRBV7-9 with TRBJ2-5; 9 bases map to TRBD2. This CDR3 is CASNQGLARETQYF. The CDR3 coding sequence is TGTGCCAGCAACCAGGGACTAGCTCGAGAGACCCAGTACTTC.